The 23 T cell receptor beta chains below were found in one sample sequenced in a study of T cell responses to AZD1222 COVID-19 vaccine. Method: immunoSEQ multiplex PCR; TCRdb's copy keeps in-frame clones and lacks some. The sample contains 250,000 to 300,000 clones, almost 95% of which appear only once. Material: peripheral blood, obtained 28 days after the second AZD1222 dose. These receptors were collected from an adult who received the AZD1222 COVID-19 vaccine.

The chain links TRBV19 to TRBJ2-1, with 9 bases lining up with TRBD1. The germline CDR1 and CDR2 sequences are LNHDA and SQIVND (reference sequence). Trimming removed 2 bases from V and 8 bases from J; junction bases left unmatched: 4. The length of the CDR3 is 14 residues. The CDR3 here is CASSITGGSDEQFF. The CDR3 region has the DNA TGTGCCAGTAGTATAACAGGGGGCTCGGATGAGCAGTTCTTC.

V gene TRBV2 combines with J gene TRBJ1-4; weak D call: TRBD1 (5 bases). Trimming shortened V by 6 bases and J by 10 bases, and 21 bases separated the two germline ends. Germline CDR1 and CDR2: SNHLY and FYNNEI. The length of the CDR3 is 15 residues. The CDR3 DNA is TGTGCCAGCAGGATATCCGGGACCCGAGGGGTAAAACTGTTTTTT. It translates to CASRISGTRGVKLFF.

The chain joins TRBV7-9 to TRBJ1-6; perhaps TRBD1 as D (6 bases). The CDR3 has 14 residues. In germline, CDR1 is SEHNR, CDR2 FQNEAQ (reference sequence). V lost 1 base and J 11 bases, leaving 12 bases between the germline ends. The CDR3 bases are TGTGCCAGCAGCTTAGAGCAGGGGTCGCCACCCCTCCACTTT. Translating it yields CASSLEQGSPPLHF.

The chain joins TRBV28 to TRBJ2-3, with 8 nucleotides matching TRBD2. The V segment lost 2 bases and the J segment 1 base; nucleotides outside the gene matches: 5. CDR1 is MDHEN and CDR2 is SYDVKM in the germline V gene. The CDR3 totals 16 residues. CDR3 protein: CASSLPSAGGTDTQYF. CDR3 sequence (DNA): TGTGCCAGCAGTTTACCCTCAGCGGGAGGCACAGATACGCAGTATTTT. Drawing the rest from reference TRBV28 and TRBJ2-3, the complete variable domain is DVKVTQSSRYLVKRTGEKVFLECVQDMDHENMFWYRQDPGLGLRLIYFSYDVKMKEKGDIPEGYSVSREKKERFSLILESASTNQTSMYLCASSLPSAGGTDTQYFGPGTRLTVL.

The CDR3, as DNA: TGTGCCAGCAGCTTAGAAGGGGCCCTCAGGAATGGCTACACCTTC. It translates to CASSLEGALRNGYTF. This chain joins TRBV7-2 and TRBJ1-2, with D possibly matching TRBD1 (5 bases). The CDR3 spans 15 residues. Germline V lookup: CDR1 SGHTA, CDR2 FQGNSA. The V end was cut by 1 base, the J end by 6 bases, with 15 bases between.

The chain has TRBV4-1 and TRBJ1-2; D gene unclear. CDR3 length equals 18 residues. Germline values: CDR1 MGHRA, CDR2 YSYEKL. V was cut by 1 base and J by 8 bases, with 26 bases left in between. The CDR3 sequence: CASSQVPSVGRIRRGYTF. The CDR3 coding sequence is TGCGCCAGCAGCCAAGTCCCGTCTGTCGGCAGGATCCGGAGGGGCTACACCTTC.

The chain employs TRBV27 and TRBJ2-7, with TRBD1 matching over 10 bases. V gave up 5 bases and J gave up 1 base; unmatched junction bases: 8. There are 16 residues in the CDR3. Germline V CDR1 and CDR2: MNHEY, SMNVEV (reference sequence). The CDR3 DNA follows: TGTGCCAGCAGTCCGAAGCTGGGACAGGGGTCCTACGAGCAGTACTTC. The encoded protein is CASSPKLGQGSYEQYF.

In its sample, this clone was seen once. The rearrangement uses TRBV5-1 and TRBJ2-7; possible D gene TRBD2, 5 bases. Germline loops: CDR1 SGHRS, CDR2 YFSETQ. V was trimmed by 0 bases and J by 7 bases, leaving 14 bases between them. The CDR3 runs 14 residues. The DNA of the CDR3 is TGCGCCAGCAGCTTGGAGGCGGAGGCTGGGGAGCAGTACTTC. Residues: CASSLEAEAGEQYF.

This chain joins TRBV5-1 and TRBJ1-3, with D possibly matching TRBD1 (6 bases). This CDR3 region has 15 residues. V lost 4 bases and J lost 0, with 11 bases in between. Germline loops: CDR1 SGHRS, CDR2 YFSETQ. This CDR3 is CASSSQGSSGNTIYF. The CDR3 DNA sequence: TGCGCCAGCAGCAGTCAGGGGAGCTCTGGAAACACCATATATTTT.

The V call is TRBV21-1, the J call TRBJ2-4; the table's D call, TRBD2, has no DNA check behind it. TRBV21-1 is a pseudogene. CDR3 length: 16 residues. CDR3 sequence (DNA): TGTGCCAGCACCGAAGGGGCTAGCGGGGGGGAATACATTCAGTACTTC. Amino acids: CASTEGASGGEYIQYF.

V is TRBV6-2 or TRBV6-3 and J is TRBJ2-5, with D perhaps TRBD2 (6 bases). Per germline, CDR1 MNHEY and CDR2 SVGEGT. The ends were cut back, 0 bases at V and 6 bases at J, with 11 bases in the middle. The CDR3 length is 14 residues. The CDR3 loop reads CASSYSGLAKTQYF. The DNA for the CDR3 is TGTGCCAGCAGTTACTCTGGGCTAGCGAAGACCCAGTACTTC.

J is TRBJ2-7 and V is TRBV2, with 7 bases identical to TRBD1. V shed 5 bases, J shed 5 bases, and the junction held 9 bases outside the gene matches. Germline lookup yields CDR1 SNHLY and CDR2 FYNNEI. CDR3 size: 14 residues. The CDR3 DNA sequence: TGTGCCAGCAGTTCGAGCCCAGGGACAGACGAGCAGTACTTC. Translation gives CASSSSPGTDEQYF.

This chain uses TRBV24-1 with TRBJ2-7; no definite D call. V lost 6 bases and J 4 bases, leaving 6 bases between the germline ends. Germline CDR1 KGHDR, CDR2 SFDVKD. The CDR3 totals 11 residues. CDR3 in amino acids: CATSRGYEQYF. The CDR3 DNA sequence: TGTGCCACCAGTAGAGGTTACGAGCAGTACTTC.

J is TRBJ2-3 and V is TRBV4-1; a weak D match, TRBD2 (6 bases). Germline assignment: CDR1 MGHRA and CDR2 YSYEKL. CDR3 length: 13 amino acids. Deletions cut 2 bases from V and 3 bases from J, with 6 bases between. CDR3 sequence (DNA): TGCGCCAGCAGCCAACGGGGGACAGATACGCAGTATTTT. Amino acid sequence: CASSQRGTDTQYF.

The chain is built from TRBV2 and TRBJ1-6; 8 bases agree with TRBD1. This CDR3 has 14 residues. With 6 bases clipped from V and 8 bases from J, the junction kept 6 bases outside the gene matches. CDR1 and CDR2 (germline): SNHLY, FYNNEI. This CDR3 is CASSGTGRDSPLHF. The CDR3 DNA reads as TGTGCCAGCAGCGGGACAGGTCGGGATTCACCCCTCCACTTT.

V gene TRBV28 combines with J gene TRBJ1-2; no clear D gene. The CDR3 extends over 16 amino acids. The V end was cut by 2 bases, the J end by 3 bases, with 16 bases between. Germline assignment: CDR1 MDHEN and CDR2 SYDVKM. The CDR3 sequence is CASSLVIWERDYGYTF. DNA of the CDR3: TGTGCCAGCAGTTTAGTGATCTGGGAACGGGACTATGGCTACACCTTC.

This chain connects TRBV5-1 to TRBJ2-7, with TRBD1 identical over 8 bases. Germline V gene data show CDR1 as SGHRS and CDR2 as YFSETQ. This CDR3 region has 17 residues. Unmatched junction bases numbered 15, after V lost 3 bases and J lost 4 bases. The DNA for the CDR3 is TGCGCCAGCAGCTCCCGATCAACACAGGGGGTTTCTTACGAGCAGTACTTC. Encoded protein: CASSSRSTQGVSYEQYF.

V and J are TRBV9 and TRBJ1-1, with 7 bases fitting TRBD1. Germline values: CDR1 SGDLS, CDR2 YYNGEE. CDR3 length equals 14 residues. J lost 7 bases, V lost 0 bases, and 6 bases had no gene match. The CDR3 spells CASSVGQGELEAFF. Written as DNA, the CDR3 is TGTGCCAGCAGCGTAGGACAGGGAGAGCTTGAAGCTTTCTTT.

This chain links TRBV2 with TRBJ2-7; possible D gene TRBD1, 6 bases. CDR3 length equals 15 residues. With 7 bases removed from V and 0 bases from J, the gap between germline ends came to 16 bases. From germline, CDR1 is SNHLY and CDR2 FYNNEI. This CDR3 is CASTGQTGSSYEQYF. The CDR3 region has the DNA TGTGCCAGCACCGGCCAGACAGGAAGCTCCTACGAGCAGTACTTC.

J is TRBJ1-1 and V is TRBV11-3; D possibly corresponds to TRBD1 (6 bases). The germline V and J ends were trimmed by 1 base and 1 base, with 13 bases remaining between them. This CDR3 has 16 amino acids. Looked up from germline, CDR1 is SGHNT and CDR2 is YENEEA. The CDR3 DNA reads TGTGCCAGCAGCTTAGGACCGGGACACCAGAACACTGAAGCTTTCTTT. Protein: CASSLGPGHQNTEAFF. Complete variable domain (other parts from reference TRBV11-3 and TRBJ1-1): EAGVVQSPRYKIIEKKQPVAFWCNPISGHNTLYWYLQNLGQGPELLIRYENEEAVDDSQLPKDRFSAERLKGVDSTLKIQPAELGDSAVYLCASSLGPGHQNTEAFFGQGTRLTVV.

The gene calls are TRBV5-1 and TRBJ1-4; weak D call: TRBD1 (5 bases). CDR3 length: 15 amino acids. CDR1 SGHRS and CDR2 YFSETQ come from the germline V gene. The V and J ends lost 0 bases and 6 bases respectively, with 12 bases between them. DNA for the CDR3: TGCGCCAGCAGCTTGGCTCAGGGATCCTATGAAAAACTGTTTTTT. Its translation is CASSLAQGSYEKLFF.

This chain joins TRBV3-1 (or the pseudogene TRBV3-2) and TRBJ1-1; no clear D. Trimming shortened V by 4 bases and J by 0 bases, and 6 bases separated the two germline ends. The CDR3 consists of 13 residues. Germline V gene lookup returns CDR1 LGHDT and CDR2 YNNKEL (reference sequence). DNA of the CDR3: TGTGCCAGCAGCCCGGCCCTGAACACTGAAGCTTTCTTT. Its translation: CASSPALNTEAFF.

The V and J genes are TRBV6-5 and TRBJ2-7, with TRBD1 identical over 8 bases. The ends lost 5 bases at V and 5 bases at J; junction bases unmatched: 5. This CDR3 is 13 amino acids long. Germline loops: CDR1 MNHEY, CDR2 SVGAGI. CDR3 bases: TGTGCCAGCAGTAGACAGGGGTTGAACGAGCAGTACTTC. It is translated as CASSRQGLNEQYF.